This TCR beta chain was found in a study of blood T cells in healthy people across ages. Findings and caveats of the study: Bulk PBMC profiling left naive and antigen-experienced comparisons inconclusive.

This clonotype was found a few times. The target antigen is unknown. The ends lost 5 bases at V and 4 bases at J; junction bases unmatched: 10. The CDR3 loop spans 15 amino acids. From germline, CDR1 is DFQATT and CDR2 SNEGSKA (reference sequence). Isolation recovered at least 7 million PBMCs from every sample. A sample-barcoded 5' primer and a J-beta primer mix were used in a second PCR of about 7 to 12 cycles. Via MiXCR, TCRdb re-called the 5' RACE reads, giving one row per CDR3 protein. This table holds 1.6 million or so distinct CDR3 sequences, about 31% found once. Sequencing used blood. The chain employs TRBV20-1 and TRBJ1-4; the match to TRBD1 covers 7 bases. The TCR was taken from a woman in her 30s in good health. Here the CDR3 DNA reads TGCAGTGCTTCCCCGACAGGGTCTGGTAATGAAAAACTGTTTTTT. It yields the protein CSASPTGSGNEKLFF.